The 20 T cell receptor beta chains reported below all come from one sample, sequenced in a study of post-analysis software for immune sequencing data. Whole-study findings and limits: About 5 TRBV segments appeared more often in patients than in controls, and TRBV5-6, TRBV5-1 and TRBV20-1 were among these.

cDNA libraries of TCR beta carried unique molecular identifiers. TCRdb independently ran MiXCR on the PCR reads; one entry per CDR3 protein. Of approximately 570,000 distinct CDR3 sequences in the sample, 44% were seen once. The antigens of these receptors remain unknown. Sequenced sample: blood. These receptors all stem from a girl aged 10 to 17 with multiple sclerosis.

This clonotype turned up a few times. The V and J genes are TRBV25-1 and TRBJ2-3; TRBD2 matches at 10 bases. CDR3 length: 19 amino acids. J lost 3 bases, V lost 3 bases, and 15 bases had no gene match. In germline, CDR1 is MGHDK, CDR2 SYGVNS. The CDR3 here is CASSDPGRVLAGVTDTQYF. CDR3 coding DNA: TGTGCCAGCAGTGACCCCGGGAGGGTGCTAGCGGGAGTAACAGATACGCAGTATTTT.

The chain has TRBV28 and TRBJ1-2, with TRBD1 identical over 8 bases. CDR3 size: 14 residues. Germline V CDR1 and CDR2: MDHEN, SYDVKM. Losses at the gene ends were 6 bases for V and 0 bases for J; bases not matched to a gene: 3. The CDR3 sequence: CASSRQGSNYGYTF. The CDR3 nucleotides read TGTGCCAGCAGCAGACAGGGGTCTAACTATGGCTACACCTTC.

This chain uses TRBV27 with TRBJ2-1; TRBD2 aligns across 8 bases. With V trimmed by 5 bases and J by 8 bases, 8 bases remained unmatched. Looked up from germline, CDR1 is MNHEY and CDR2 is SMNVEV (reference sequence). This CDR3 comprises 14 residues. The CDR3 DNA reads TGTGCCAGCAGTCCCACTAGCGGTATGGATGAGCAGTTCTTC. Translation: CASSPTSGMDEQFF.

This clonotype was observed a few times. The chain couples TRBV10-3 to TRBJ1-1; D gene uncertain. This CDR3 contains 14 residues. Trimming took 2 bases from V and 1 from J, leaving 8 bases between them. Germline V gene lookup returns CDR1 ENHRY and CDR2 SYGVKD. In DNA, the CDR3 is TGTGCCATCAGTGAGCGTATTGGGAACACTGAAGCTTTCTTT. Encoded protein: CAISERIGNTEAFF.

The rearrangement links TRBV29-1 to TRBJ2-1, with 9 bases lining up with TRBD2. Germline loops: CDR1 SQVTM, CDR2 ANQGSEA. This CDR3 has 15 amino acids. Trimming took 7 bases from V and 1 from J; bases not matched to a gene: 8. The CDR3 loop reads CSGDSGSRSYNEQFF. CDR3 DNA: TGCAGCGGTGATAGCGGGAGCAGATCCTACAATGAGCAGTTCTTC.

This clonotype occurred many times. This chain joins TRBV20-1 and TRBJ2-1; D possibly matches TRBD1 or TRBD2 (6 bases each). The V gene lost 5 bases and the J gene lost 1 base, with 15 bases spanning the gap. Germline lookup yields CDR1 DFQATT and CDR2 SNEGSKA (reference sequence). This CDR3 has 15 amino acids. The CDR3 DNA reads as TGCAGTGCTGTGAGGGGGGCCTCGTCCTACAATGAGCAGTTCTTC. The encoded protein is CSAVRGASSYNEQFF.

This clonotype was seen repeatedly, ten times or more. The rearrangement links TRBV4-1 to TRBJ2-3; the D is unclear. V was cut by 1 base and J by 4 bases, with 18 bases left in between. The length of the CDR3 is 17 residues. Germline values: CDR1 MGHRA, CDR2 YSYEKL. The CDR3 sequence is CASSQAPHPSTADTQYF. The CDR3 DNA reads TGCGCCAGCAGCCAAGCGCCCCATCCCTCTACGGCAGATACGCAGTATTTT.

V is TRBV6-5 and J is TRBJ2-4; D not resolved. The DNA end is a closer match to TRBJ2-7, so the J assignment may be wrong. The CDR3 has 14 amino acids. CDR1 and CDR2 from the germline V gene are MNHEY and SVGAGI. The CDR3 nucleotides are TGTGCCAGCAGCCTAACCGCTGGTAATGGCGAGCAGTACTTC. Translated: CASSLTAGNGEQYF.

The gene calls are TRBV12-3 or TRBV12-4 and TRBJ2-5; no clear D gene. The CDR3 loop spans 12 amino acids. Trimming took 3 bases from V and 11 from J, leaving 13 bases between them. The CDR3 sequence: CASSLHRGEQYF. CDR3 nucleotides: TGTGCCAGCAGTTTGCACCGTGGAGAGCAGTACTTC.

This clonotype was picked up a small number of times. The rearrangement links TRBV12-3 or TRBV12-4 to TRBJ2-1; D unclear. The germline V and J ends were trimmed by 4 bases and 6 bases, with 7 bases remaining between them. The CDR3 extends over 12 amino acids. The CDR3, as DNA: TGTGCCAGCAGTTCCGCGGCCAATGAGCAGTTCTTC. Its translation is CASSSAANEQFF.

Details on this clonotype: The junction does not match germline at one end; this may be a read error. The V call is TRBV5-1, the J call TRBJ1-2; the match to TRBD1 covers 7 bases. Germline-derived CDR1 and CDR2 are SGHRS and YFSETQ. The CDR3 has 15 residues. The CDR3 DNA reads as TGCGCCAGCAGCCCCGGGACAGCTCGGTACTATGACTACACCTTC. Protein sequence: CASSPGTARYYDYTF.

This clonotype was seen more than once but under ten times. The CDR3 loop reads CASSFQVGSEAFF. The CDR3 DNA follows: TGTGCCAGCAGTTTCCAGGTGGGGTCTGAAGCTTTCTTT. The chain uses TRBV12-3 or TRBV12-4 and TRBJ1-1; D unresolved. This CDR3 contains 13 residues. V gave up 3 bases and J gave up 6 bases, with 11 bases separating them.

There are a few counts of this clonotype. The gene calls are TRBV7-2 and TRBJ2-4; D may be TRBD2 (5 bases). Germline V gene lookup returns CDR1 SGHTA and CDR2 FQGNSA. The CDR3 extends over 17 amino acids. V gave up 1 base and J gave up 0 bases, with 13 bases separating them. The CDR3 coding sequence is TGTGCCAGCAGCTTAGTCGTCTGGGAGATAGCCAAAAACATTCAGTACTTC. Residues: CASSLVVWEIAKNIQYF.

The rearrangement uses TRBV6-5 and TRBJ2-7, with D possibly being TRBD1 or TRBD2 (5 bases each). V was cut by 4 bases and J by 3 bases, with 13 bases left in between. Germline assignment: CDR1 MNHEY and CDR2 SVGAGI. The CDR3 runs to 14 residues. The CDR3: CASSSKGPSYEQYF. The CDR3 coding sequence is TGTGCCAGCAGTTCCAAGGGACCGAGCTACGAGCAGTACTTC.

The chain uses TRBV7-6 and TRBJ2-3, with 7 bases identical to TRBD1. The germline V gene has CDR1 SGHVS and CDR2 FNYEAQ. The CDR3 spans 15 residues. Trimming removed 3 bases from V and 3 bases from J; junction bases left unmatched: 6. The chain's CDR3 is CASSFLGQETDTQYF. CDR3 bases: TGTGCCAGCAGCTTTCTTGGACAGGAGACAGATACGCAGTATTTT.

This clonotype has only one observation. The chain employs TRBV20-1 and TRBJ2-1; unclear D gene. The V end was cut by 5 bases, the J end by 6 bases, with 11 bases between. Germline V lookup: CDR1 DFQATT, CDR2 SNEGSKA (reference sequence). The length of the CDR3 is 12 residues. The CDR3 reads CSAHFPINEQFF. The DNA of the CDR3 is TGCAGTGCTCACTTCCCTATCAATGAGCAGTTCTTC.

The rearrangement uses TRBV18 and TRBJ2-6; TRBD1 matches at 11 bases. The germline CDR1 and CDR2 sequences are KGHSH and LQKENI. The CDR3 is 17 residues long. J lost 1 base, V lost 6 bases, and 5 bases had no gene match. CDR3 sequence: CASSFGQGASGANVLTF. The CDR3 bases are TGTGCCAGCTCTTTCGGACAGGGGGCGTCTGGGGCCAACGTCCTGACTTTC.

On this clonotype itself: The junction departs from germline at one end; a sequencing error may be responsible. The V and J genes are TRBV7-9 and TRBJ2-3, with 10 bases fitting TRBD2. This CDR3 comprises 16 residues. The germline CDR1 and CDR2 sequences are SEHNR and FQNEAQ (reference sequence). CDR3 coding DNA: TGTGCCAGCAGCTTGAGAGCGGGGGGGCCCACAGATACACAGTATTTT. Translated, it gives CASSLRAGGPTDTQYF.

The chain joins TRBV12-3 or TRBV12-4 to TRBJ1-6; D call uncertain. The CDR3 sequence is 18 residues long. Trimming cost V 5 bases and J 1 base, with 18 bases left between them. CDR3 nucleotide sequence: TGTGCCAGCAGTGGGGTTCTGGAAGGCCGGTCCTATAATTCACCCCTCCACTTT. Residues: CASSGVLEGRSYNSPLHF.

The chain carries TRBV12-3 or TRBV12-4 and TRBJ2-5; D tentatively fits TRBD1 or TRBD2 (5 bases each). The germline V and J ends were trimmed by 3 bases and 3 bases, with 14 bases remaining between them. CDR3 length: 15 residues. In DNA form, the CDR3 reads TGTGCCAGCAGTTTCGAGGGGAGAGGGAAAGAGACCCAGTACTTC. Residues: CASSFEGRGKETQYF.